One and the same sample provided the 18 T cell receptor beta chains below, sequenced in a study of lymphopenia after photon versus proton radiotherapy. Assay: immunoSEQ multiplex PCR; the TCRdb copy retains only in-frame clones and omits some. The sample records 20,000 to 25,000 clones, about 85% being singletons. This specimen was peripheral blood, taken from a patient treated with photon-based radiotherapy. These receptors were collected from a man in his 60s with pancreatic cancer.

V is TRBV29-1 and J is TRBJ2-7; possible D gene TRBD2, 5 bases. Between the trimmed V and J ends, which lost 3 bases and 3 bases, there was a span of 18 bases. From germline, CDR1 is SQVTM and CDR2 ANQGSEA. The CDR3 extends over 15 amino acids. In nucleotides, the CDR3 is TGCAGCGTTGATCACACTAGGACTCATAGCTACGAGCAGTACTTC. Translation: CSVDHTRTHSYEQYF.

This chain links TRBV30 with TRBJ2-3; 11 bases are a match to TRBD2. CDR3 length: 16 amino acids. Per germline, CDR1 GTSNPN and CDR2 SVGIG (reference sequence). The junction had 8 bases not matched to a gene; V was cut back by 2 bases and J by 4 bases. CDR3 DNA: TGTGCCTGGAGTCCGACACTAGCGGGGGTGGCAGATACGCAGTATTTT. This codes for CAWSPTLAGVADTQYF.

V usage is TRBV18 and J usage is TRBJ1-6; D not resolved. Between the trimmed V and J ends, which lost 3 bases and 4 bases, there was a span of 10 bases. Per germline, CDR1 KGHSH and CDR2 LQKENI. The CDR3 spans 15 residues. For the CDR3, the DNA is TGTGCCAGCTCACCCGAAGACATATATAATTCACCCCTCCACTTT. As protein: CASSPEDIYNSPLHF.

This chain links TRBV7-2 with TRBJ2-5, with no clear D. The CDR3 contains 13 residues. The V gene lost 5 bases and the J gene lost 4 bases, with 11 bases spanning the gap. The germline gives CDR1 SGHTA, CDR2 FQGNSA. CDR3: CASSLWTLETQYF. CDR3 in DNA: TGTGCCAGCAGCCTTTGGACGTTAGAGACCCAGTACTTC. Full variable domain (remainder filled in from reference TRBV7-2 and TRBJ2-5): GAGVSQSPSNKVTEKGKDVELRCDPISGHTALYWYRQSLGQGLEFLIYFQGNSAPDKSGLPSDRFSAERTGGSVSTLTIQRTQQEDSAVYLCASSLWTLETQYFGPGTRLLVL.

The V and J genes are TRBV27 and TRBJ1-1; TRBD1 might be the D (5 bases). Germline CDR1 MNHEY, CDR2 SMNVEV (reference sequence). The CDR3 extends over 13 amino acids. V was pared by 6 bases and J by 9 bases, with 17 bases between. This CDR3 is CASSSTAAGKAFF. CDR3 coding DNA: TGTGCCAGCAGCTCAACAGCGGCAGGGAAAGCTTTCTTT.

V usage is TRBV11-1 and J usage is TRBJ2-3; unclear D gene. CDR3 length: 16 amino acids. V lost 4 bases, J lost 4 bases, and 18 bases lay in between. Germline V gene sequence: CDR1 SGHAT, CDR2 FQDESV (reference sequence). The CDR3 reads CASSSRYIGPADTQYF. CDR3 DNA: TGTGCCAGCAGCTCGCGGTATATAGGACCCGCAGATACGCAGTATTTT.

The V gene is TRBV5-8, the J gene TRBJ2-1; 10 bases match TRBD2. Germline V gene lookup returns CDR1 SGHTS and CDR2 YDEGEE. This CDR3 region has 14 residues. The J segment lost 9 bases and the V segment lost 2 bases, leaving 5 bases of the junction unmatched. As DNA, the CDR3 is TGTGCCAGCAGCTTAGGGCTAGCGGGGGCTGAGCAGTTCTTC. Translation gives CASSLGLAGAEQFF. Looking up the rest from reference TRBV5-8 and TRBJ2-1 gives the full variable domain: EAGVTQSPTHLIKTRGQQATLRCSPISGHTSVYWYQQALGLGLQFLLWYDEGEERNRGNFPPRFSGRQFPNYSSELNVNALELEDSALYLCASSLGLAGAEQFFGPGTRLTVL.

V is TRBV27 and J is TRBJ2-3, with D perhaps matching TRBD1 (5 bases). V was pared by 4 bases and J by 5 bases, with 13 bases between. The germline V gene encodes CDR1 MNHEY and CDR2 SMNVEV (reference sequence). The CDR3 contains 14 residues. The CDR3 reads CASSSPLTEDTQYF. CDR3 coding DNA: TGTGCCAGCAGTTCCCCCTTGACAGAAGATACGCAGTATTTT.

This clone was recorded a few times. The rearrangement uses TRBV5-1 and TRBJ1-6; 9 bases agree with TRBD1. The CDR3 sequence is 16 residues long. V lost 2 bases and J lost 1; bases outside the gene matches: 1. Per germline, CDR1 SGHRS and CDR2 YFSETQ. CDR3 sequence: CASSFDRGSYNSPLHF. As DNA, the CDR3 is TGCGCCAGCAGCTTCGACAGGGGGTCCTATAATTCACCCCTCCACTTT.

This chain links TRBV15 with TRBJ2-3, with D unclear. V shed 2 bases and J shed 1 base, with 10 bases lying between them. This CDR3 spans 15 amino acids. Germline CDR1 and CDR2: LNHNV and YYDKDF (reference sequence). The CDR3 bases are TGTGCCACCAGCAGATTCTATGTCGGCACAGATACGCAGTATTTT. It codes for CATSRFYVGTDTQYF. The variable domain in full, completed from reference TRBV15 and TRBJ2-3, reads DAMVIQNPRYQVTQFGKPVTLSCSQTLNHNVMYWYQQKSSQAPKLLFHYYDKDFNNEADTPDNFQSRRPNTSFCFLDIRSPGLGDTAMYLCATSRFYVGTDTQYFGPGTRLTVL.

V usage is TRBV19 and J usage is TRBJ2-7, with D perhaps matching TRBD2 (6 bases). Trimming took off 9 bases at V and 3 bases at J, with 15 bases between the two ends. Germline V gene lookup returns CDR1 LNHDA and CDR2 SQIVND (reference sequence). This CDR3 is built from 13 residues. In nucleotides, the CDR3 is TGTGCCAGCGCCGCGGGGAGAGACTACGAGCAGTACTTC. Its protein is CASAAGRDYEQYF.

The chain employs TRBV15 and TRBJ2-5; 7 nucleotides agree with TRBD1. The CDR3 totals 14 residues. Germline V gene lookup returns CDR1 LNHNV and CDR2 YYDKDF (reference sequence). Germline trimming cut 8 bases from V and 0 bases from J; bases unmatched to any gene: 6. The CDR3: CATRGQAYQETQYF. The CDR3, as DNA: TGTGCCACCCGAGGACAGGCCTACCAAGAGACCCAGTACTTC.

This clone was detected a few times. This chain joins TRBV14 and TRBJ2-1, with TRBD2 identical over 7 bases. Germline CDR1 and CDR2: SGHDN and FVKESK. The CDR3 has 15 amino acids. The ends lost 2 bases at V and 3 bases at J; junction bases unmatched: 4. This chain's CDR3 is CASSQFAGVYNEQFF. In DNA, the CDR3 is TGTGCCAGCAGCCAATTTGCGGGGGTCTACAATGAGCAGTTCTTC.

This chain joins TRBV7-8 and TRBJ1-1; TRBD1 matches at 8 bases. The junction had 6 bases not matched to a gene; V was cut back by 3 bases and J by 6 bases. Germline loops: CDR1 SGHVS, CDR2 FQNEAQ. The CDR3 covers 14 residues. CDR3 bases: TGTGCCAGCAGCTTCAGGACAGGGCTTGCTGAAGCTTTCTTT. Translating gives CASSFRTGLAEAFF.

The chain combines TRBV5-4 with TRBJ1-4, with D uncertain. CDR1 SGHNT and CDR2 YYREEE come from the germline V gene (reference sequence). The CDR3 loop spans 16 amino acids. Trimming pared 4 bases from V and 5 bases from J, leaving 18 bases between. CDR3 amino acids: CASSPTAGKSNEKLFF. As DNA, the CDR3 is TGTGCCAGCAGCCCAACCGCGGGGAAATCGAATGAAAAACTGTTTTTT.

The chain employs TRBV9 and TRBJ2-6, with D perhaps matching TRBD1 or TRBD2 (6 bases each). The CDR3 extends over 21 amino acids. V gave up 0 bases and J gave up 0 bases, with 22 bases separating them. Germline V CDR1 and CDR2: SGDLS, YYNGEE. CDR3 bases: TGTGCCAGCAGCGTAGGATATCTAGGGGGGTCGTCTCTCTCTGGGGCCAACGTCCTGACTTTC. Its protein is CASSVGYLGGSSLSGANVLTF.

The V and J genes are TRBV7-9 and TRBJ1-4; 11 bases line up with TRBD1. Germline trimming cut 3 bases from V and 8 bases from J; bases unmatched to any gene: 8. Germline-derived CDR1 and CDR2 are SEHNR and FQNEAQ (reference sequence). The CDR3 contains 16 residues. Here the CDR3 reads CASSFGGQGVWEKLFF. DNA of the CDR3: TGTGCCAGCAGCTTCGGGGGACAGGGGGTTTGGGAAAAACTGTTTTTT.

A remark on this clone: Other DNA sequences in this specimen translate into the identical CDR3. The chain employs TRBV20-1 and TRBJ1-2; no clear D gene. Between the trimmed V and J ends, which lost 4 bases and 4 bases, there was a span of 7 bases. This CDR3 is 11 amino acids long. Germline CDR1 reads DFQATT; CDR2 reads SNEGSKA (reference sequence). CDR3 coding DNA: TGCAGTGCTATTGACACCTATGGCTACACCTTC. Protein: CSAIDTYGYTF.